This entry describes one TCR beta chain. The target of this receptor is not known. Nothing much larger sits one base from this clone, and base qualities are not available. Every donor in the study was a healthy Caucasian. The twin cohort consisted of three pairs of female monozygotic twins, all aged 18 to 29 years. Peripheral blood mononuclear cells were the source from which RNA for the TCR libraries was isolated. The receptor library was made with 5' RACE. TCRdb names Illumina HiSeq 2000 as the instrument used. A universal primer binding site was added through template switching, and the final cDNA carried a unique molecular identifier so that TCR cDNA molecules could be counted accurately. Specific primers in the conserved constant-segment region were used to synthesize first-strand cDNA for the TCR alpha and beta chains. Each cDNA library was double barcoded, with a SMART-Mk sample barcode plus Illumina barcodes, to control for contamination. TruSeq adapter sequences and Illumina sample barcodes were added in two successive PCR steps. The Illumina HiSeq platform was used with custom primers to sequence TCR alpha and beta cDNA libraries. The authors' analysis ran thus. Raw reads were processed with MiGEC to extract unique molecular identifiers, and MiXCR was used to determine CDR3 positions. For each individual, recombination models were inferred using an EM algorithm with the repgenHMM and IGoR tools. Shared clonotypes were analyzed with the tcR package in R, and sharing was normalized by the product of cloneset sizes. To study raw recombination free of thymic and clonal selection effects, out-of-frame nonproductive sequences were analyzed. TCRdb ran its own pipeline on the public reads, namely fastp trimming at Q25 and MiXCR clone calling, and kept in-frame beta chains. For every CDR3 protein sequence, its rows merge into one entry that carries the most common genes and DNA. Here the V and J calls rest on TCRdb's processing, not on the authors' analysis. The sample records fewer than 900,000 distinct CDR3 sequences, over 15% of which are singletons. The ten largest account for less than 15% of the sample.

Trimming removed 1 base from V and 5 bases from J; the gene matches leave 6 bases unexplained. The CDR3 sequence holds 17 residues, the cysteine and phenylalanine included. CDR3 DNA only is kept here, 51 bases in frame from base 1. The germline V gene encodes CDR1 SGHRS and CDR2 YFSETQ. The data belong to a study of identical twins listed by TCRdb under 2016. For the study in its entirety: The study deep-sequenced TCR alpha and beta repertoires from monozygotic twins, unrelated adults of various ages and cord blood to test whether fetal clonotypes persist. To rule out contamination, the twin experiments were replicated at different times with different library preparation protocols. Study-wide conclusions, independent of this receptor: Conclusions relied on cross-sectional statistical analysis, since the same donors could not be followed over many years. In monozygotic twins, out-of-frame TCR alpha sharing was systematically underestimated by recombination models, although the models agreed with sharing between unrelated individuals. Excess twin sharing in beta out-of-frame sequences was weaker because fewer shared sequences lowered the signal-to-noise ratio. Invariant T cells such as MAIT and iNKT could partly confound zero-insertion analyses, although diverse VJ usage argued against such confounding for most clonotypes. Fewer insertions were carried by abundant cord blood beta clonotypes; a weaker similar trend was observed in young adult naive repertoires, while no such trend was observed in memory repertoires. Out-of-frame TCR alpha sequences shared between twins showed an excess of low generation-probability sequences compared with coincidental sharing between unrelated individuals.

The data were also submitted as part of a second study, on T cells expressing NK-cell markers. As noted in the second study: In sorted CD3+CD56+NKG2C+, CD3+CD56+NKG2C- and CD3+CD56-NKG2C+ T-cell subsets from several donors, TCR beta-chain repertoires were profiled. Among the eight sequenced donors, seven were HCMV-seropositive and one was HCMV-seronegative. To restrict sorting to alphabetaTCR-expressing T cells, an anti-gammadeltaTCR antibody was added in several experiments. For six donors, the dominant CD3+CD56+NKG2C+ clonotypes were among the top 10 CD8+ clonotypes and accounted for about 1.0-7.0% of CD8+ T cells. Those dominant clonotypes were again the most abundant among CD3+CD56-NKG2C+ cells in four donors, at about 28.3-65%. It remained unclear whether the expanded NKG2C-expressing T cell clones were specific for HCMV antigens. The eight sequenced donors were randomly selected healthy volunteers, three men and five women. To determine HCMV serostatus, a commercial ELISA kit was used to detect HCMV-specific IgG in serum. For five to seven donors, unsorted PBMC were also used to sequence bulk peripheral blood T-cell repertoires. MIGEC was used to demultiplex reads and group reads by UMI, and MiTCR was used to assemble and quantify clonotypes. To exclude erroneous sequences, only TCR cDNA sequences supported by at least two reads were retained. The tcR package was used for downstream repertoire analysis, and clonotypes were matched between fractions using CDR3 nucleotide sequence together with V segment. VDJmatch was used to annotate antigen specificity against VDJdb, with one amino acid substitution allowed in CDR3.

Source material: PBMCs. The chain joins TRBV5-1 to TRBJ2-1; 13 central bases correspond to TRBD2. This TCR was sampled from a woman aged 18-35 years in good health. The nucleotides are TGCGCCAGCAGCTTGAGAACTAGCGGGAGGGTTGACAATGAGCAGTTCTTC. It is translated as CASSLRTSGRVDNEQFF.